The clone carrying this TCR beta chain was picked up one time. Here immunoSEQ multiplex PCR was the method, and the copy in TCRdb shows in-frame clones only, minus some. The table shows over 75,000 clones, with approximately 90% occurring only once. These data belong to a study of blood T cell repertoires in COVID-19. Study-wide background: Spain, Italy and the United States supplied samples that represented acute and convalescent COVID-19.

Trimming took 5 bases from V and 7 from J, leaving 21 bases between them. Germline loops: CDR1 SGHDT, CDR2 YYEEEE. This CDR3 region has 15 residues. This TCR was recovered from a human donor with active COVID-19. The donor label of this sample is uncertain. V gene TRBV5-6 combines with J gene TRBJ1-2, with a weak D call TRBD1 (6 bases). Sequencing used peripheral blood. CDR3 amino acids: CASRGAGGPAVGYTF. Here the CDR3 DNA reads TGTGCCAGCAGGGGGGCGGGCGGACCCGCGGTTGGCTACACCTTC.